This T cell receptor beta chain stems from a study of shared clonotypes between healthy human individuals. Study outcomes and limitations: The low donor count limited represented genetic and exposure-history diversity. Shared across several donors were roughly 5.3% of the naive CD4 clonotypes.

A note on this clone: Its antigen is as yet unknown.

Libraries were prepared by immunoSEQ multiplex PCR; TCRdb keeps only in-frame clonotypes and omits some of them. The data show roughly 1.5 million clones, approximately 98% seen once. The source material was naive CD4+ T cells sorted from blood. Subset described: CD45RA+ positively selected. This clonotype was sampled from a man aged 25 to 40 in good health.

The CDR3 loop reads CASRMGILGYTF. The CDR3 DNA reads as TGTGCCAGCAGAATGGGAATATTGGGCTACACCTTC. The gene calls are TRBV6-1 and TRBJ1-2; D ambiguous. Germline CDR1 is MNHNS and CDR2 is SASEGT. The CDR3 runs 12 residues. Trimming cost V 6 bases and J 8 bases, with 13 bases left between them.